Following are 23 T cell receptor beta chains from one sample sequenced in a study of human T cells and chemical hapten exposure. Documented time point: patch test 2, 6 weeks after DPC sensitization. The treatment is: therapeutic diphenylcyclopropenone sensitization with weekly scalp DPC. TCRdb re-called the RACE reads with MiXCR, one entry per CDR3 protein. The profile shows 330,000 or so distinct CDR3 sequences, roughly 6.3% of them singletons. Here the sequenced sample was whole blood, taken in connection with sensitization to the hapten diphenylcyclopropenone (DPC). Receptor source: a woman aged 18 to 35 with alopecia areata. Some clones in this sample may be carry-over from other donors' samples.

The CDR3 region is CASSVRESYEQYF. The CDR3 DNA follows: TGTGCCAGCAGCGTGAGGGAGTCCTACGAGCAGTACTTC. The chain recombines TRBV9 with TRBJ2-7; perhaps TRBD2 as D (5 bases). This CDR3 contains 13 residues. Looked up from germline, CDR1 is SGDLS and CDR2 is YYNGEE. Trimming removed 2 bases from V and 1 base from J, with 7 bases in between.

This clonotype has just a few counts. CDR3 in amino acids: CASSENGGYTF. In nucleotides, the CDR3 is TGTGCCAGCAGTGAAAATGGTGGCTACACCTTC. V gene TRBV9 combines with J gene TRBJ1-2; D not certain. The CDR3 has 11 amino acids. With 5 bases removed from V and 7 bases from J, the gap between germline ends came to 9 bases. Germline values: CDR1 SGDLS, CDR2 YYNGEE.

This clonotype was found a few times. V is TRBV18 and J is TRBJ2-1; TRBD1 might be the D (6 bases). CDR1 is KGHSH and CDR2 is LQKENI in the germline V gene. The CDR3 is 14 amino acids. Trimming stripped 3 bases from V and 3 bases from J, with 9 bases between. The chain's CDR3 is CASSPGTIYNEQFF. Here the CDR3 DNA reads TGTGCCAGCTCACCCGGGACAATCTACAATGAGCAGTTCTTC.

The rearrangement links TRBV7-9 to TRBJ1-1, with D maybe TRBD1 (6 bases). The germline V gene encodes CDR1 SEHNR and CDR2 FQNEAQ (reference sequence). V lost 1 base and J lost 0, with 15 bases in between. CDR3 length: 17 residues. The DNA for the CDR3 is TGTGCCAGCAGCTTAGGACTGGGGGCAGGGGTGAACACTGAAGCTTTCTTT. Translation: CASSLGLGAGVNTEAFF.

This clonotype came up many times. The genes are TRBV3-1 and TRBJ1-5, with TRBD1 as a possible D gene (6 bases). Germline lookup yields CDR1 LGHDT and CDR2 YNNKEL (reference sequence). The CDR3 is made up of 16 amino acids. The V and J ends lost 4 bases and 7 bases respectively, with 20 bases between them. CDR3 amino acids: CASSPQIQGVLQPQHF. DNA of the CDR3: TGTGCCAGCAGCCCCCAAATACAGGGAGTTCTCCAGCCCCAGCATTTT.

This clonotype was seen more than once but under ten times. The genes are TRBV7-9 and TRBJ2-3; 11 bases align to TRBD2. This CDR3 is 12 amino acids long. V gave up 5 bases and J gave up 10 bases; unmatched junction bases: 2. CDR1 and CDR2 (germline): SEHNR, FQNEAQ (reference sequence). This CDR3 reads CASSLTSGAQYF. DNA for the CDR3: TGTGCCAGCAGCCTGACTAGCGGGGCGCAGTATTTT.

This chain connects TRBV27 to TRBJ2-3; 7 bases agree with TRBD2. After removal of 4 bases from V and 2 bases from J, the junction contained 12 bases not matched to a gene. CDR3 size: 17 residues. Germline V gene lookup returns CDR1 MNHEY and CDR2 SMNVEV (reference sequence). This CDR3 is CASSSDPVGLDTDTQYF. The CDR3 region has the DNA TGTGCCAGCAGTTCCGACCCCGTTGGACTAGACACAGATACGCAGTATTTT.

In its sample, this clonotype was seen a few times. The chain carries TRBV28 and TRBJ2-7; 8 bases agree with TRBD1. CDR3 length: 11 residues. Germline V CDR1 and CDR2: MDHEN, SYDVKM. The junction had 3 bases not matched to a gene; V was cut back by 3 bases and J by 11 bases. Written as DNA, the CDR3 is TGTGCCAGCAGTTTGGGGACAGGAGAGTACTTC. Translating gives CASSLGTGEYF.

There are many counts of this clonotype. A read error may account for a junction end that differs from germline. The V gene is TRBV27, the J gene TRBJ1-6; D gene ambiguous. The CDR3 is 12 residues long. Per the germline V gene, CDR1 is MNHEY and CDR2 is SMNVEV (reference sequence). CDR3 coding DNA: TGTGCCAGCGGTTTGATAGATTCACCCCTCCACTTT. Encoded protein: CASGLIDSPLHF.

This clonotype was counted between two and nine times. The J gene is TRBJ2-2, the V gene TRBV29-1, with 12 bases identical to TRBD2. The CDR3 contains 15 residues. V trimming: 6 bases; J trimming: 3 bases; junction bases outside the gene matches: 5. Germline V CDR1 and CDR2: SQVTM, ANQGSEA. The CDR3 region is CSVGRLAGDTGELFF. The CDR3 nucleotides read TGCAGCGTAGGCCGACTAGCGGGGGACACCGGGGAGCTGTTTTTT.

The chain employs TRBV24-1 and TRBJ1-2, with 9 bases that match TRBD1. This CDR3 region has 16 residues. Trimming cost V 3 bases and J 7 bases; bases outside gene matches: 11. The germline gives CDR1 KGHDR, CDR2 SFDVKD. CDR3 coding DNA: TGTGCCACCAGTGATCCGAGGACAGGGGAGATCGGTGGCTACACCTTC. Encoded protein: CATSDPRTGEIGGYTF.

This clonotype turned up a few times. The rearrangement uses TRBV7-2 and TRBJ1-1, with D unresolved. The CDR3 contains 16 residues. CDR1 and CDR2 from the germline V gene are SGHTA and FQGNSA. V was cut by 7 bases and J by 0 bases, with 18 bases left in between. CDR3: CASTPSPQGLNTEAFF. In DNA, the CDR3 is TGTGCCAGCACCCCTTCCCCCCAAGGACTGAACACTGAAGCTTTCTTT.

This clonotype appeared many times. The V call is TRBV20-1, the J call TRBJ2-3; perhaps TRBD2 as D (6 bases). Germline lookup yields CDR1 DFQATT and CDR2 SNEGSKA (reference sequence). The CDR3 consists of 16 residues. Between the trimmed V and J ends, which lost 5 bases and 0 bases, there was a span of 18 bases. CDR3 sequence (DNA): TGCAGTGCTGGGGCCTCTAGCGAGACTAGCACAGATACGCAGTATTTT. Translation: CSAGASSETSTDTQYF.

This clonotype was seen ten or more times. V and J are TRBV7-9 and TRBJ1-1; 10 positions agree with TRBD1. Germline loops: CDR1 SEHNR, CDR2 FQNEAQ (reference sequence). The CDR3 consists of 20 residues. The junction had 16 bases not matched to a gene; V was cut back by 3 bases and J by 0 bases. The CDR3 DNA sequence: TGTGCCAGCAGCTTGGCAGACAGGGGGCTCCTTTCATACATGAACACTGAAGCTTTCTTT. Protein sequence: CASSLADRGLLSYMNTEAFF.

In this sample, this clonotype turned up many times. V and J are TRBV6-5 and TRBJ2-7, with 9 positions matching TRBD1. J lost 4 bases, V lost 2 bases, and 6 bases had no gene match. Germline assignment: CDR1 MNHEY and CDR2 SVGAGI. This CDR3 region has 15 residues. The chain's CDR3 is CASSYTGTGRYEQYF. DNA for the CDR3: TGTGCCAGCAGTTACACCGGGACAGGGAGGTACGAGCAGTACTTC.

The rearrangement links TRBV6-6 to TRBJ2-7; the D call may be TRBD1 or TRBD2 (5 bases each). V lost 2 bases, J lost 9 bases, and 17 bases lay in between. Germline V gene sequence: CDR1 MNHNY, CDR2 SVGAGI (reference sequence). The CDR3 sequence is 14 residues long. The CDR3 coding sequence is TGTGCCAGCAGTTACACTTCCGGGGCCTGGGGGCAGTACTTC. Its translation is CASSYTSGAWGQYF.

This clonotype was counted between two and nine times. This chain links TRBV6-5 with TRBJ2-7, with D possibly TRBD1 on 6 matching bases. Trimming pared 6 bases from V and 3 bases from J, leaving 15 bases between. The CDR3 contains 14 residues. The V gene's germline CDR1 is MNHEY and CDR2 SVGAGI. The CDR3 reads CASSATGLVYEQYF. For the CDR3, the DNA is TGTGCCAGCAGCGCGACAGGCTTGGTCTACGAGCAGTACTTC.

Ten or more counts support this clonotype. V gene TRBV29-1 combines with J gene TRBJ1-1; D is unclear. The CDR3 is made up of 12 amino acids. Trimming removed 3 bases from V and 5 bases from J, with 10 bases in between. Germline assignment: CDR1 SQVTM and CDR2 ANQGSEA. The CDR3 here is CSVDDGVTEAFF. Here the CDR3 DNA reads TGCAGCGTTGACGATGGGGTTACTGAAGCTTTCTTT.

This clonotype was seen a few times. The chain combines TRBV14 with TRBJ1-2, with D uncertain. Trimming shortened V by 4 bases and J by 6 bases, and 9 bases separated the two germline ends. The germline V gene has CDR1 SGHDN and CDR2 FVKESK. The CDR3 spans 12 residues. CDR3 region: CASSRANDGYTF. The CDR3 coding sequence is TGTGCCAGCAGCCGGGCCAATGATGGCTACACCTTC.

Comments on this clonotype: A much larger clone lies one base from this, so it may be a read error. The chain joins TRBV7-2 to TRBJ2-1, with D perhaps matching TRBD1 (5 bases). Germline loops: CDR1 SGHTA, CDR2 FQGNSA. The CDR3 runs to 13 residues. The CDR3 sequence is CASGLGARDVGFF. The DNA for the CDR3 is TGTGCCAGCGGCTTAGGGGCCCGTGATGTTGGGTTCTTC. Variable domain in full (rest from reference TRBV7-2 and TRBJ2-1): GAGVSQSPSNKVTEKGKDVELRCDPISGHTALYWYRQSLGQGLEFLIYFQGNSAPDKSGLPSDRFSAERTGGSVSTLTIQRTQQEDSAVYLCASGLGARDVGFFGPGTRLTVL.

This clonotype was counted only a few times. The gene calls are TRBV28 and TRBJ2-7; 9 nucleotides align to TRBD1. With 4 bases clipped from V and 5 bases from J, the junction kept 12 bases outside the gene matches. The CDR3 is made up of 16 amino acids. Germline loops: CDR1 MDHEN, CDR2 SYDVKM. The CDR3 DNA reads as TGTGCCAGCAGTTCGCCACTCGGACAGGGGTCGGACGAGCAGTACTTC. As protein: CASSSPLGQGSDEQYF.

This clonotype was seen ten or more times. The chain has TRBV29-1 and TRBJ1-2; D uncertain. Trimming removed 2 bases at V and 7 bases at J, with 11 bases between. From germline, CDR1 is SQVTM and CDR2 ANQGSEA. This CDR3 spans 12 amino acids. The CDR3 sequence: CSVEWQAGGYTF. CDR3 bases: TGCAGCGTTGAATGGCAGGCTGGTGGCTACACCTTC.

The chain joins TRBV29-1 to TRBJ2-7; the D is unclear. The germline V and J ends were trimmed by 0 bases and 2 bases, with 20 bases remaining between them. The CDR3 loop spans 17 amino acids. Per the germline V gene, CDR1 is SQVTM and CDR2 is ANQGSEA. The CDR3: CSVEELIDGEKAYEQYF. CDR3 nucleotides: TGCAGCGTTGAAGAACTAATAGATGGGGAAAAGGCCTACGAGCAGTACTTC.